These 31 T cell receptor beta chains came from one sample sequenced in a study of T cells expressing NK-cell markers. After re-calling the 5' RACE reads, TCRdb lists one entry per CDR3 protein, DNA absent. This sample contains about half a million distinct CDR3 sequences. Sequencing input: blood T cells: a sorted CD56 or NKG2C T cell subset, CD4+ or CD8+ T cells, or bulk PBMC T cells (not recorded which). The source is a woman aged 45-59 years in good health.

This chain uses TRBV6-6 with TRBJ2-2. Germline assignment: CDR1 MNHNY and CDR2 SVGAGI (reference sequence). The CDR3 is 13 residues long. CDR3 region: CASSYPSAGELFF.

The chain has TRBV27 and TRBJ1-2. CDR1 MNHEY and CDR2 SMNVEV come from the germline V gene (reference sequence). This CDR3 comprises 15 residues. CDR3 protein: CASSWSVQLAYGYTF.

This rearrangement joins TRBV14 to TRBJ2-1; TCRdb proposes TRBD2, but this gene call is untestable without DNA. The CDR3 runs to 18 residues. CDR1 is SGHDN and CDR2 is FVKESK in the germline V gene. The CDR3 sequence: CASSPGLAGDSRVHEQFF.

The chain carries TRBV12-3 or TRBV12-4 and TRBJ1-2. This CDR3 comprises 13 residues. The CDR3 loop reads CASSFRGSRGYTF.

The genes are TRBV12-3 or TRBV12-4 and TRBJ2-4; TCRdb selects TRBD1, and the lack of DNA leaves this call unchecked. This CDR3 contains 17 residues. The CDR3 sequence is CASSLTGGSGGRDIQYF.

This chain links TRBV16 with TRBJ2-2. CDR3 length: 13 residues. Germline V gives CDR1 KGHSY, CDR2 FQNENV. This CDR3 reads CASSQLVTGELFF.

This chain links TRBV2 with TRBJ1-6. The CDR3 consists of 13 residues. Germline lookup yields CDR1 SNHLY and CDR2 FYNNEI. The CDR3 is CASSEEVNSPLHF.

The V gene is TRBV4-1, the J gene TRBJ2-3; absent DNA, TCRdb's TRBD2 call cannot be checked. Germline CDR1 and CDR2: MGHRA and YSYEKL. CDR3 length: 15 amino acids. The CDR3 loop is CASSQVGGSPSGQYF.

The rearrangement links TRBV28 to TRBJ2-1; TCRdb proposes TRBD2, but this gene call is untestable without DNA. Germline V gene data show CDR1 as MDHEN and CDR2 as SYDVKM. CDR3 size: 13 residues. The CDR3 spells CATMGRSYNEQFF.

The V and J genes are TRBV7-3 and TRBJ1-2; TCRdb's D call of TRBD1 is untestable without DNA. The CDR3 spans 13 residues. The V gene's germline CDR1 is SGHTA and CDR2 FQGTGA. The CDR3 is CASSPTGWESYTF.

The chain is built from TRBV5-1 and TRBJ1-1. Per the germline V gene, CDR1 is SGHRS and CDR2 is YFSETQ. This CDR3 region has 13 residues. The CDR3 loop is CASSLEPGTEAFF.

The rearrangement joins TRBV5-5 to TRBJ1-1. The CDR3 contains 14 residues. In germline, CDR1 is SGHKS, CDR2 YYEKEE (reference sequence). CDR3 amino acids: CASSLRVLNTEAFF.

The V gene is TRBV20-1, the J gene TRBJ1-5; the D gene TCRdb calls, TRBD1, cannot be checked with no DNA. The CDR3 has 16 amino acids. The germline V gene has CDR1 DFQATT and CDR2 SNEGSKA (reference sequence). The CDR3 spells CSAYHPGTGRSQPQHF.

V usage is TRBV15 and J usage is TRBJ2-3; as DNA is missing, the TRBD1 call by TCRdb cannot be tested. The CDR3 extends over 14 amino acids. Germline CDR1 LNHNV, CDR2 YYDKDF (reference sequence). The CDR3 here is CATSPGPHTDTQYF. Full variable domain (remainder filled in from reference TRBV15 and TRBJ2-3): DAMVIQNPRYQVTQFGKPVTLSCSQTLNHNVMYWYQQKSSQAPKLLFHYYDKDFNNEADTPDNFQSRRPNTSFCFLDIRSPGLGDTAMYLCATSPGPHTDTQYFGPGTRLTVL.

The chain joins TRBV29-1 to TRBJ1-2. This CDR3 has 13 amino acids. The germline V gene encodes CDR1 SQVTM and CDR2 ANQGSEA. Here the CDR3 reads CSVAEGYTYGYTF.

This chain uses TRBV6-5 with TRBJ2-7; the D call of TRBD2 rests on TCRdb alone, since no DNA is present to check it. Germline assignment: CDR1 MNHEY and CDR2 SVGAGI. CDR3 length: 18 amino acids. CDR3 sequence reads: CASSYEASGITGSYEQYF.

The chain recombines TRBV20-1 with TRBJ2-1. This CDR3 is 12 amino acids long. Germline CDR1 reads DFQATT; CDR2 reads SNEGSKA (reference sequence). CDR3 region: CSAGRIVSEQFF.

The gene calls are TRBV10-3 and TRBJ2-1. The CDR3 consists of 16 residues. Germline CDR1 ENHRY, CDR2 SYGVKD. Here the CDR3 reads CAISEKSGQSYNEQFF.

The gene calls are TRBV2 and TRBJ2-1; the D call from TCRdb, TRBD2, cannot be confirmed without DNA. Germline V gene lookup returns CDR1 SNHLY and CDR2 FYNNEI. This CDR3 spans 16 amino acids. The CDR3 loop is CASSPTSGRAGLGQFF.

The chain is built from TRBV6-1 and TRBJ2-1; TCRdb calls TRBD1, which cannot be checked without DNA. Germline V CDR1 and CDR2: MNHNS, SASEGT. CDR3 length: 13 amino acids. CDR3 in amino acids: CASRDASYNEQFF.

The J gene is TRBJ1-2, the V gene TRBV12-3 or TRBV12-4. This CDR3 has 13 residues. The CDR3 here is CASSLAGPYGYTF.

The CDR3 protein is CASSPFPGLAGADTQYF. The chain employs TRBV7-9 and TRBJ2-3; the TCRdb call, TRBD2, lacks DNA for checking. Germline V gene sequence: CDR1 SEHNR, CDR2 FQNEAQ (reference sequence). The CDR3 extends over 17 amino acids.

The CDR3 region is CAWNRGLGYTF. The J gene is TRBJ1-2, the V gene TRBV30; the D call from TCRdb, TRBD1, cannot be confirmed without DNA. The CDR3 totals 11 residues. In germline, CDR1 is GTSNPN, CDR2 SVGIG (reference sequence).

The chain couples TRBV4-1 to TRBJ2-5. The germline gives CDR1 MGHRA, CDR2 YSYEKL. This CDR3 comprises 13 residues. CDR3 in amino acids: CASSQVHVETQYF.

The rearrangement links TRBV11-2 to TRBJ1-2. The CDR3 is made up of 13 amino acids. Germline V gene data show CDR1 as SGHAT and CDR2 as FQNNGV. The CDR3 region is CASSQGGIWGYTF.

CDR3 region: CASSRTGARLPGANVLTF. The rearrangement links TRBV11-2 to TRBJ2-6; TCRdb outputs TRBD1, but without DNA this stays unchecked. Germline CDR1 and CDR2: SGHAT and FQNNGV. This CDR3 is built from 18 residues.

The chain employs TRBV5-1 and TRBJ1-1; the TCRdb D gene call, TRBD1, has no DNA to confirm it. Germline lookup yields CDR1 SGHRS and CDR2 YFSETQ. The CDR3 has 15 residues. The chain's CDR3 is CASSSAGTGNTEAFF.

This chain joins TRBV5-1 and TRBJ1-5; the TCRdb D gene call, TRBD1, has no DNA to confirm it. Germline loops: CDR1 SGHRS, CDR2 YFSETQ. This CDR3 has 15 residues. The chain's CDR3 is CASRSGAGVNQPQHF.

The gene calls are TRBV3-1 and TRBJ2-5. Germline assignment: CDR1 LGHDT and CDR2 YNNKEL (reference sequence). There are 15 residues in the CDR3. CDR3 loop: CASSQEGRFQETQYF.

The V and J genes are TRBV25-1 and TRBJ1-2. CDR3 length equals 13 residues. From germline, CDR1 is MGHDK and CDR2 SYGVNS. CDR3 amino acids: CASSEFPETGYTF.

The chain combines TRBV30 with TRBJ2-1; checking the TCRdb D call of TRBD2 is not possible without DNA. The germline CDR1 and CDR2 sequences are GTSNPN and SVGIG (reference sequence). This CDR3 contains 14 residues. CDR3 residues: CAWSVGRGPDEQFF.